The clone carrying this TCR beta chain was counted between two and nine times. The antigen remains undetermined. The length of the CDR3 is 11 residues. Per germline, CDR1 GTSNPN and CDR2 SVGIG (reference sequence). J lost 10 bases, V lost 5 bases, and 2 bases had no gene match. The data stem from a study of cytomegalovirus exposure and HLA in healthy donors. General study findings and limits: Likely technical artifact: a cluster of highly shared sequence variants. The authors later found TCR association rates varying by HLA locus, with DRB1 most and HLA-C fewest.

A multiplex PCR was run with 60 Vbeta primers and 13 Jbeta primers. Clones were read by immunoSEQ multiplex PCR, and TCRdb kept only the in-frame ones, dropping some. The top ten clones hold roughly 2.9% of a sample with roughly 140,000 clones, roughly three quarters of them seen once. The receptor comes from a female donor in good health and CMV-seronegative. The source material was PBMCs. This chain connects TRBV30 to TRBJ2-1, with 10 bases that match TRBD2. The CDR3 sequence: CAWGGLAEQFF. CDR3 nucleotides: TGTGCCTGGGGGGGACTAGCGGAGCAGTTCTTC.